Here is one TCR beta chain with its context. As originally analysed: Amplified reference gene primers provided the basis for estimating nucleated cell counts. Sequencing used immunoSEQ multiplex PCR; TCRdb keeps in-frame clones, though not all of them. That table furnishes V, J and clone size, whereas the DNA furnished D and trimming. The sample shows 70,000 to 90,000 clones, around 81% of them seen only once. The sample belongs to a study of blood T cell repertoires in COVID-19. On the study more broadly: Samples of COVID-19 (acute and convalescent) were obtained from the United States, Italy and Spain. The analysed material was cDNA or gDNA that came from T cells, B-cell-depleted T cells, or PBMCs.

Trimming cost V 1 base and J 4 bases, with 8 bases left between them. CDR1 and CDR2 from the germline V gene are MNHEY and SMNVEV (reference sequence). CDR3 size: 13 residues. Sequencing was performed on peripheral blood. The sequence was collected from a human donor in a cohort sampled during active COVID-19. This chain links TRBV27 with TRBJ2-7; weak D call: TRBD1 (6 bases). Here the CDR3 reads CASSLFQGYEQYF. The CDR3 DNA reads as TGTGCCAGCAGTTTATTTCAGGGGTACGAGCAGTACTTC.